Included here is one T cell receptor beta chain sequence, with context. What this receptor recognizes is not known. No base qualities exist here, and no much larger clone lies one base off it. Participants in the prospective study were enrolled through a virtual design, were aged roughly 18 to 100 years, and lived in 24 United States geographic areas. In the prospective study, participants were assigned to cohorts based on the clinical history participants reported in a screening survey and a study questionnaire. Recovered participants in ImmuneRACE Cohort 3 were defined by two consecutive negative NP/OP PCR tests, clearance by a healthcare professional, or resolution of symptoms. In the prospective study, mobile phlebotomists collected whole blood, serum and a nasopharyngeal or oropharyngeal swab from each participant. Prospective study participants could optionally give additional blood draws and questionnaires over an approximately 2-month period. Before DNA extraction, prospective study blood samples were shipped either frozen or at room temperature.

TCRbeta CDR3 regions were amplified from genomic DNA by means of the immunoSEQ Assay, a bias-controlled multiplex PCR. In the original analysis: The number of nucleated cells in each sample was estimated by amplification of reference gene primers within the assay. To quantify the absolute abundance of each unique TCRbeta CDR3 rearrangement, sequence reads were collapsed and filtered. For each sample, productive Simpson clonality was calculated as the square root of Simpson's diversity index over productive rearrangements. TCRdb carries this immuneACCESS record with in-frame sequences only. Its versions omit some clonotypes, under half of them owing to an unresolved V gene in the studies checked, with the rest unexplained. The V and J calls and clone size were taken over from that table, and D and trimming were inferred from the DNA. In all, the sample holds some 260,000 clones, and just over 90% of those were seen once. The biggest ten clones account for approximately 2% of the sample.

The data belong to a study of blood T cell repertoires in COVID-19 (dated by TCRdb to 2018 to 2021). For the wider study: Samples from collaborators originated in the United States, Italy and Spain and spanned both the acute and convalescent phases of COVID-19. The sample metadata nearly always contained a de-identified subject ID, COVID-19 status, age in years and sex. The prospective study material was composed of cDNA or gDNA derived from T cells, B-cell-depleted T cells, or PBMCs. Samples were obtained from the ongoing ImmuneRACE study (first 160 participants) and from 950 to 1,500 subjects provided by 6 global collaborators. HLA class I and class II types, where available, came from metadata supplied by the sample provider rather than from assay-based typing. Deeply sampled blood TCRbeta repertoires from subjects exposed to, actively infected with, or recovered from COVID-19 were included in the dataset. The repertoires were released in a freely available public database meant as a resource for research on the immune response to SARS-CoV-2. What the research found in general, with its limitations: Clinical and demographic metadata were provided uncurated, with the amount varying by source and participant.

At the junction V is shortened by 4 bases and J by 2 bases; bases outside the gene matches: 7. Sequences KGHSH (CDR1) and LQKENI (CDR2) are obtained from the germline V gene. The CDR3 sequence holds 16 residues, the cysteine and phenylalanine included. Solely the CDR3 DNA is kept, with 48 bases framed from the first base. The chain links TRBV18 with TRBJ2-2, and 7 junction bases match TRBD1. The receptor's source is a woman under 30 who had recovered from COVID-19. The sequenced sample was PBMCs or T cells enriched from blood (not recorded which). The CDR3 has the sequence CASSHSGQLNTGELFF. The DNA sequence is given as TGTGCCAGCTCACACTCGGGACAGCTTAACACCGGGGAGCTGTTTTTT.